This TCR beta chain was retrieved from a study of human T cells and chemical hapten exposure. Individual cDNA molecules in this library carried unique molecular identifiers. TCRdb fed the RACE reads into MiXCR, producing one record per CDR3 protein. This table has some 330,000 distinct CDR3 sequences, about 5% appearing once. Ten or more counts support this clonotype. From germline, CDR1 is MDHEN and CDR2 SYDVKM. Trimming pared 3 bases from V and 4 bases from J, leaving 19 bases between. The CDR3 covers 16 residues. This sample's time point: pre-sensitization, week 0. Indicated treatment: therapeutic diphenylcyclopropenone sensitization with weekly scalp DPC. Alopecia patients deemed DPC-suitable, aged 18 to 70, excluding pregnancy.

The chain employs TRBV28 and TRBJ2-7; TRBD1 or TRBD2 may be the D gene (5 bases each). This TCR was sampled from a woman aged 18-35 years with alopecia areata. Some clones in this sample may be carry-over from other donors' samples. Specimen: whole blood, collected in connection with sensitization to the hapten diphenylcyclopropenone (DPC). This CDR3 reads CASSFSGDRWKYEQYF. In DNA, the CDR3 is TGTGCCAGCAGTTTCTCCGGGGACCGGTGGAAGTACGAGCAGTACTTC.